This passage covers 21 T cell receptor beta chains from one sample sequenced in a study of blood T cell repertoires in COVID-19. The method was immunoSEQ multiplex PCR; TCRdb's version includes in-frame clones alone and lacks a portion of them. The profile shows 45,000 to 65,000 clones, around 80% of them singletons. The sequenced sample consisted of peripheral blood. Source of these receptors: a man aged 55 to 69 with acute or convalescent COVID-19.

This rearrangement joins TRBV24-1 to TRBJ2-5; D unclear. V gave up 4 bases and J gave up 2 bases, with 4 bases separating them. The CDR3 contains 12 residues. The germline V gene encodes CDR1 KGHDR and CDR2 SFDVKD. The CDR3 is CATSDPQETQYF. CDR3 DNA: TGTGCCACCAGTGACCCTCAAGAGACCCAGTACTTC.

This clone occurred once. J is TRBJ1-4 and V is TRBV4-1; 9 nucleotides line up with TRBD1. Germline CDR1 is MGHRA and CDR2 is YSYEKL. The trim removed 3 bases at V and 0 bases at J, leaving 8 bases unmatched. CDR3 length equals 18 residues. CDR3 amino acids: CASSHSGQGLPTNEKLFF. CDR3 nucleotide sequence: TGCGCCAGCAGCCACTCGGGACAGGGTCTCCCAACTAATGAAAAACTGTTTTTT.

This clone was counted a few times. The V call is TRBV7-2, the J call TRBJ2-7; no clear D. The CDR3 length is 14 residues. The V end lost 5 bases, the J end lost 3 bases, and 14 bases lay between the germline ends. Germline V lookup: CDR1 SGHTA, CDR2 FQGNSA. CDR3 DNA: TGTGCCAGCAGCCCCCCGACACCCTACTACGAGCAGTACTTC. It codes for CASSPPTPYYEQYF. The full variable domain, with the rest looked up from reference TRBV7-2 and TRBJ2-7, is GAGVSQSPSNKVTEKGKDVELRCDPISGHTALYWYRQSLGQGLEFLIYFQGNSAPDKSGLPSDRFSAERTGGSVSTLTIQRTQQEDSAVYLCASSPPTPYYEQYFGPGTRLTVT.

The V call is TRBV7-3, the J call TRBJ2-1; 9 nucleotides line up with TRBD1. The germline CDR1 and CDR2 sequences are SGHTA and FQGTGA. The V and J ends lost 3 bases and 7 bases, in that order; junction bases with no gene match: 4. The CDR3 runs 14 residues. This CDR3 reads CASSFAGTGNEQFF. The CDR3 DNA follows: TGTGCCAGCAGCTTCGCCGGGACAGGGAATGAGCAGTTCTTC.

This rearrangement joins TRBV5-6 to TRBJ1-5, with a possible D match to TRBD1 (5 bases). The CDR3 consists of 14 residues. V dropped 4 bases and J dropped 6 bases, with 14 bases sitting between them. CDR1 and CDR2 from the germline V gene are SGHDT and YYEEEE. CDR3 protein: CASSHWGGSQPQHF. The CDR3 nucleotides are TGTGCCAGCAGCCATTGGGGGGGGAGTCAGCCCCAGCATTTT.

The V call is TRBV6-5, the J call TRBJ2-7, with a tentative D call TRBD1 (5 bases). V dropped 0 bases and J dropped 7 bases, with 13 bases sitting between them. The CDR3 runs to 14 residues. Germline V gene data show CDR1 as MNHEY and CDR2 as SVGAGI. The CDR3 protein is CASSYSMQGWEQYF. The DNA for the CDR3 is TGTGCCAGCAGTTACTCGATGCAGGGTTGGGAGCAGTACTTC.

CDR3: CAGRVGSGMRTEAFF. In DNA form, the CDR3 reads TGTGCCGGGCGCGTGGGGTCAGGGATGAGAACTGAAGCTTTCTTT. V is TRBV6-5 and J is TRBJ1-1; D perhaps matches TRBD1 (5 bases). The length of the CDR3 is 15 residues. Germline assignment: CDR1 MNHEY and CDR2 SVGAGI. Trimming left V 11 bases short and J 5 bases short, with 24 bases between.

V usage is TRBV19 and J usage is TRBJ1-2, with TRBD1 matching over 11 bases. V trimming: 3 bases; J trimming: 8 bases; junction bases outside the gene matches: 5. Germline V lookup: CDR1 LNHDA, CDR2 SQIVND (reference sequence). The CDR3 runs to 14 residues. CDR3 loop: CASSMDRGPGGYTF. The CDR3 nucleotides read TGTGCCAGTAGTATGGACAGGGGGCCGGGGGGCTACACCTTC.

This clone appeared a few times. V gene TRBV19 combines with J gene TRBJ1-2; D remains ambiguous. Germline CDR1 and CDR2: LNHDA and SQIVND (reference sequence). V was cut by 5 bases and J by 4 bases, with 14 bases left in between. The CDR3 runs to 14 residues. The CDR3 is CASSFFSDSYGYTF. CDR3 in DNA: TGTGCCAGTAGTTTTTTTAGCGACTCCTATGGCTACACCTTC.

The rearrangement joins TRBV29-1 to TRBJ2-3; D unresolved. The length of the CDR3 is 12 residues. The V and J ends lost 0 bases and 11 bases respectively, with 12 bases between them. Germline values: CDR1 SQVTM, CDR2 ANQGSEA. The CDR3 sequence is CSVEEQQLLQYF. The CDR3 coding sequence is TGCAGCGTTGAAGAACAACAGCTACTGCAGTATTTT.

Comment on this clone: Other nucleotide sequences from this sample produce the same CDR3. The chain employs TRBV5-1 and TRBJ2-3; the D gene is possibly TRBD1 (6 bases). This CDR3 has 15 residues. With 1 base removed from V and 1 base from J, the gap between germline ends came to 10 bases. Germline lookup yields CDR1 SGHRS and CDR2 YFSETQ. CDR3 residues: CASSLMTGGTDTQYF. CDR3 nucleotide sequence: TGCGCCAGCAGCTTGATGACAGGCGGCACAGATACGCAGTATTTT.

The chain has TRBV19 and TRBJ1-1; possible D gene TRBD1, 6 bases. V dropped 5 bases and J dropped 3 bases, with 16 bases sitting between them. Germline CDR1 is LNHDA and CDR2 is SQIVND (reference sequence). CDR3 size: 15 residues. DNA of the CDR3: TGTGCCAGTAGTCCCCAGGGGCGGTGGGACACTGAAGCTTTCTTT. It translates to CASSPQGRWDTEAFF.

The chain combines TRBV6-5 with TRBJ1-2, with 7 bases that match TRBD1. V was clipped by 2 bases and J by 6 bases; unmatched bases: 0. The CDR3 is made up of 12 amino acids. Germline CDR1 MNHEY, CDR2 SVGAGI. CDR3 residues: CASSYDRDGYTF. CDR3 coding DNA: TGTGCCAGCAGTTACGACAGGGATGGCTACACCTTC.

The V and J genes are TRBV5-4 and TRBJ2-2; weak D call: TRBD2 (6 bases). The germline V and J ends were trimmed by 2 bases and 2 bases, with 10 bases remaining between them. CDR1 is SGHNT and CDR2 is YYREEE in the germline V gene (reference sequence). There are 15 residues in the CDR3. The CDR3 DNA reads TGTGCCAGCAGCTTCCCAGGACTAAACACCGGGGAGCTGTTTTTT. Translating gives CASSFPGLNTGELFF.

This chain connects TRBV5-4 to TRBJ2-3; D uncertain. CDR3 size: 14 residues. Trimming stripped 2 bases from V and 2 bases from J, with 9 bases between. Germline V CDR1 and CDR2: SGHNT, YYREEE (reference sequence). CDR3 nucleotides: TGTGCCAGCAGCTTATCACTCAACACAGATACGCAGTATTTT. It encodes CASSLSLNTDTQYF.

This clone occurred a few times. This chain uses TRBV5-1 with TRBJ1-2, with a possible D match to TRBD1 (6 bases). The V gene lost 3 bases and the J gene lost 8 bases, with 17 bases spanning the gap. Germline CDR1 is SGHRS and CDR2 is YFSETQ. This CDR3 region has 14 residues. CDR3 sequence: CASSSPDRMHGYTF. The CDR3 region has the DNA TGCGCCAGCAGCTCACCGGACAGAATGCACGGCTACACCTTC.

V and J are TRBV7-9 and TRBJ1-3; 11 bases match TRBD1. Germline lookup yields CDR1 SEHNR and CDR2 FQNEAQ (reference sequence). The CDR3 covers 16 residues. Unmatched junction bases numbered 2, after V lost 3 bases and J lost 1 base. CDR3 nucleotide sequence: TGTGCCAGCAGCTTGGGACAGGGGGAATCTGGAAACACCATATATTTT. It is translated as CASSLGQGESGNTIYF.

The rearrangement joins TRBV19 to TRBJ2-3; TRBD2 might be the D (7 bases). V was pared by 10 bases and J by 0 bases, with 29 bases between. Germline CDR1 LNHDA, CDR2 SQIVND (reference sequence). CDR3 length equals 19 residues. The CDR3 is CATGPFSGGQRLSTDTQYF. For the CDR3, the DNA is TGTGCCACCGGACCGTTTTCGGGAGGACAGCGCCTTAGCACAGATACGCAGTATTTT.

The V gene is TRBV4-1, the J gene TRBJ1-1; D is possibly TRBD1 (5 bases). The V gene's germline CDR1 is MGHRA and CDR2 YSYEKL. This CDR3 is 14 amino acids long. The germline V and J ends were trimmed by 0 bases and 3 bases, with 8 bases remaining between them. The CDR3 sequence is CASSQDPGDTEAFF. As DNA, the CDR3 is TGCGCCAGCAGCCAAGATCCGGGGGACACTGAAGCTTTCTTT.

The CDR3 DNA follows: TGTGCCAGCAGCACTCCGGGACAGGGGGTCTTGAACACTGAAGCTTTCTTT. Amino acids: CASSTPGQGVLNTEAFF. The chain is built from TRBV21-1 and TRBJ1-1; the tabulated D call, TRBD1, remains unverified against the DNA. TRBV21-1 is flagged as a pseudogene. The CDR3 totals 17 residues.

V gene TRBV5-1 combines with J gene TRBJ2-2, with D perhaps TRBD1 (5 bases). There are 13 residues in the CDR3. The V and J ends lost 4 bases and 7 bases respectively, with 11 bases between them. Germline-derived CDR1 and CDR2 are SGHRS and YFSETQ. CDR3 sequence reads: CASSLQGYGELFF. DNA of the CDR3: TGCGCCAGCAGCCTGCAGGGCTACGGGGAGCTGTTTTTT. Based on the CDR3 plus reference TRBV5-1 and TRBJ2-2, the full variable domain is KAGVTQTPRYLIKTRGQQVTLSCSPISGHRSVSWYQQTPGQGLQFLFEYFSETQRNKGNFPGRFSGRQFSNSRSEMNVSTLELGDSALYLCASSLQGYGELFFGEGSRLTVL.